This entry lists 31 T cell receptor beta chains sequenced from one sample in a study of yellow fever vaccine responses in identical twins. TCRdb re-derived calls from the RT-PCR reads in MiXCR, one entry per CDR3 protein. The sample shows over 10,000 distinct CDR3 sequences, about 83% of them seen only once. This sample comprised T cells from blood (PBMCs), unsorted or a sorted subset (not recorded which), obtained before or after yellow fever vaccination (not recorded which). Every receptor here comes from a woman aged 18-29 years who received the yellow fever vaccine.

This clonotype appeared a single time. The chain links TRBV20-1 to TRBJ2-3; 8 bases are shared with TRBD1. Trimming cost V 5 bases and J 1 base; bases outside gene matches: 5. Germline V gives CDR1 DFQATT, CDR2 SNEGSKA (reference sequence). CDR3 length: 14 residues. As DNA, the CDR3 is TGCAGTGCTTCCGACAGGGGTCGCACAGATACGCAGTATTTT. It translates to CSASDRGRTDTQYF.

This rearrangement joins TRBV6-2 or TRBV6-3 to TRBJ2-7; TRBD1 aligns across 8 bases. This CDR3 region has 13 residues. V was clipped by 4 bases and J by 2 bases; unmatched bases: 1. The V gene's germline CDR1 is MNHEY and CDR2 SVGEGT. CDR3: CASSSQGAYEQYF. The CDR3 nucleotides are TGTGCCAGCAGTTCACAGGGGGCCTACGAGCAGTACTTC.

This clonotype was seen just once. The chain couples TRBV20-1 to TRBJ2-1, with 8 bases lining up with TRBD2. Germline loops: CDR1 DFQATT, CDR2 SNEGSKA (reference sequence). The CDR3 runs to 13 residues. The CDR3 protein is CSGRGGPYNEQFF. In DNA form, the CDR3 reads TGCAGCGGTCGCGGGGGGCCCTACAATGAGCAGTTCTTC.

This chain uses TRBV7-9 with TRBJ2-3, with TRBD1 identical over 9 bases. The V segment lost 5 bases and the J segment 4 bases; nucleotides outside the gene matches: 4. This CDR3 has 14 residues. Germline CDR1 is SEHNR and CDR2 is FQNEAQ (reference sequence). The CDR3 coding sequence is TGTGCCAGCAGCCCGGACAGGGGAGCAGATACGCAGTATTTT. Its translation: CASSPDRGADTQYF.

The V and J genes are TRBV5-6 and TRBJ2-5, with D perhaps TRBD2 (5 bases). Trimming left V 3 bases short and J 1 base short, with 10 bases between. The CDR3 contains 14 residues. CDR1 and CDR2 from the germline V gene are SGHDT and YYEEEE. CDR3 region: CASSYIATQETQYF. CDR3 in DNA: TGTGCCAGCAGCTATATAGCGACCCAAGAGACCCAGTACTTC.

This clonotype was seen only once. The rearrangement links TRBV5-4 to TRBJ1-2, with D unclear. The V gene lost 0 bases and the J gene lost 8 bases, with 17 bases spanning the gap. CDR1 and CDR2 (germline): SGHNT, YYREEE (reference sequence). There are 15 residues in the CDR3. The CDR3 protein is CASSLESVPLAGYTF. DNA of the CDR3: TGTGCCAGCAGCTTGGAATCCGTCCCTCTGGCCGGCTACACCTTC.

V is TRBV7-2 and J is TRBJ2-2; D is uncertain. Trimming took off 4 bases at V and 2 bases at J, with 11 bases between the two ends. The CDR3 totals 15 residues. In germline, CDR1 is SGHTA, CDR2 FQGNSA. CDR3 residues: CASSSFPPNTGELFF. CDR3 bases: TGTGCCAGCAGCTCCTTCCCGCCCAACACCGGGGAGCTGTTTTTT.

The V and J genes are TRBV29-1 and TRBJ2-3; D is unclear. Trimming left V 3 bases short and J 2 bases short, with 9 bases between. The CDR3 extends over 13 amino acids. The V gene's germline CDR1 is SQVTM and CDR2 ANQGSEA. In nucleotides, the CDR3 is TGCAGCGTTGAGGGCTATCCCACAGATACGCAGTATTTT. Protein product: CSVEGYPTDTQYF.

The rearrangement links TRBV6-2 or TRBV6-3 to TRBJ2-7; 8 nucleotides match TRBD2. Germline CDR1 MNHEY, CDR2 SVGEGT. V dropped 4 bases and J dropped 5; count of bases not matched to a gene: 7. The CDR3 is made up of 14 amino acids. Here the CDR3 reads CASSCQAGVNEQYF. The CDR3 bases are TGTGCCAGCAGTTGCCAAGCGGGAGTCAACGAGCAGTACTTC.

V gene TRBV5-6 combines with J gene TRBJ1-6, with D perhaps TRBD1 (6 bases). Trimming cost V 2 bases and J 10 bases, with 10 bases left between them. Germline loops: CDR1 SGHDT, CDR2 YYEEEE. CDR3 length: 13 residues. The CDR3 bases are TGTGCCAGCAGCTTCGCAGGGGTATCACCCCTCCACTTT. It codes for CASSFAGVSPLHF. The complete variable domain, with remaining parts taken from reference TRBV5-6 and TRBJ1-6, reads DAGVTQSPTHLIKTRGQQVTLRCSPKSGHDTVSWYQQALGQGPQFIFQYYEEEERQRGNFPDRFSGHQFPNYSSELNVNALLLGDSALYLCASSFAGVSPLHFGNGTRLTVT.

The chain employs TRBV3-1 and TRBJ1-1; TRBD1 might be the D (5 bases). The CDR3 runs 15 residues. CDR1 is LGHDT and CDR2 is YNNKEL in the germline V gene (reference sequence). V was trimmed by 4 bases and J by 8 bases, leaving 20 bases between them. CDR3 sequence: CASSLGRGVTREAFF. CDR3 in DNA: TGTGCCAGCAGCCTCGGCCGGGGGGTGACAAGAGAAGCTTTCTTT.

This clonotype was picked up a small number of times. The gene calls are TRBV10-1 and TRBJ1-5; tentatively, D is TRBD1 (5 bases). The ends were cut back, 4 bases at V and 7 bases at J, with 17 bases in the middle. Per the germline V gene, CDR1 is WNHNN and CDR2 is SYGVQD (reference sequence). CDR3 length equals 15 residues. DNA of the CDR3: TGCGCCAGCAGTGGTGGAGGGGAGATGAGGCAGCCCCAGCATTTT. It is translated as CASSGGGEMRQPQHF.

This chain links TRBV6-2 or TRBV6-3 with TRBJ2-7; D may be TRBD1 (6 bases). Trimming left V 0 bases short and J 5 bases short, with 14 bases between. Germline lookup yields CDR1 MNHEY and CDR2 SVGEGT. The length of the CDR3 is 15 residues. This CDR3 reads CASSYSKTGSHEQYF. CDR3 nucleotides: TGTGCCAGCAGTTACTCGAAGACAGGATCACACGAGCAGTACTTC.

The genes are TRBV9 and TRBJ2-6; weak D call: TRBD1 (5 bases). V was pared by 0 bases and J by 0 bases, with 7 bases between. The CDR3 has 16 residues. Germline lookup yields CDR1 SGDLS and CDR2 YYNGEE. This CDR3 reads CASSVGRASGANVLTF. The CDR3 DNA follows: TGTGCCAGCAGCGTAGGCAGGGCCTCTGGGGCCAACGTCCTGACTTTC.

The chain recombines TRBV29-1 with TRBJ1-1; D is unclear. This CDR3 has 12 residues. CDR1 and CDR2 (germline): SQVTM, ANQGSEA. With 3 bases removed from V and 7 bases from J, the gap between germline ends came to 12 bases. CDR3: CSVDITPLEAFF. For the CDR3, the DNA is TGCAGCGTTGACATTACCCCCCTTGAAGCTTTCTTT.

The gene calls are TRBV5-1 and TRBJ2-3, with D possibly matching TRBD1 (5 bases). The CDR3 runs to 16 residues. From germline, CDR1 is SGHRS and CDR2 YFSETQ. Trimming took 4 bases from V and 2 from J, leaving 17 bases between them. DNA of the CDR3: TGCGCCAGCAGCCCGGACACCCCACGATCCACAGATACGCAGTATTTT. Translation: CASSPDTPRSTDTQYF.

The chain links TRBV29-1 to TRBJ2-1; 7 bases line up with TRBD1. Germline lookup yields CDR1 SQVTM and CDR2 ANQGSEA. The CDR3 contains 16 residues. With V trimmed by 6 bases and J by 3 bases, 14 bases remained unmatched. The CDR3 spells CSVQGYRDSLYNEQFF. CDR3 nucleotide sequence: TGCAGCGTCCAGGGTTACCGGGACAGCCTCTACAATGAGCAGTTCTTC.

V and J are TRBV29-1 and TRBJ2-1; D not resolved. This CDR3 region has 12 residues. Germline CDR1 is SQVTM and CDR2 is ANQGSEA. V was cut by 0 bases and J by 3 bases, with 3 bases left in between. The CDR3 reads CSVEENYNEQFF. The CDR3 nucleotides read TGCAGCGTTGAAGAGAACTACAATGAGCAGTTCTTC.

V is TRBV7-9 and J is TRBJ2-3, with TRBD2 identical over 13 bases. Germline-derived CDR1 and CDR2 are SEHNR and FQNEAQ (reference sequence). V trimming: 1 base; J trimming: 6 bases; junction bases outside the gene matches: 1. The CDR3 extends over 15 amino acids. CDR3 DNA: TGTGCCAGCAGCTTAGTGACTAGCGGGAGGGATACGCAGTATTTT. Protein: CASSLVTSGRDTQYF.

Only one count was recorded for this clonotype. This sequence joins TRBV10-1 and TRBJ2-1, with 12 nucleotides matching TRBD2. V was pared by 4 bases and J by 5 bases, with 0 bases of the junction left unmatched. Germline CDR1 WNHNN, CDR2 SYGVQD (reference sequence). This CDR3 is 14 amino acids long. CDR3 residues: CASSGLAGDNEQFF. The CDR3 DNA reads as TGCGCCAGCAGTGGACTAGCGGGGGACAATGAGCAGTTCTTC.

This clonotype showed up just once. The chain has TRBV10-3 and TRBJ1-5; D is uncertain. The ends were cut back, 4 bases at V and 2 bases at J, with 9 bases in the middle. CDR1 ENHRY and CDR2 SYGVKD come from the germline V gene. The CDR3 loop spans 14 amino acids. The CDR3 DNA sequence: TGTGCCATCAGTGTTAACAGCCGCAATCAGCCCCAGCATTTT. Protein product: CAISVNSRNQPQHF.

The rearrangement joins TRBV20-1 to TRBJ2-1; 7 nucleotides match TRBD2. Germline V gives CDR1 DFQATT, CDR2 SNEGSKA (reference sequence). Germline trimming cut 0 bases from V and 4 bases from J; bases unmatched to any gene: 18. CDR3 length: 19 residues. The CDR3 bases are TGCAGTGCTAGAGATAACCGGCGCTCCGTGGGACTACTTTACAATGAGCAGTTCTTC. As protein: CSARDNRRSVGLLYNEQFF.

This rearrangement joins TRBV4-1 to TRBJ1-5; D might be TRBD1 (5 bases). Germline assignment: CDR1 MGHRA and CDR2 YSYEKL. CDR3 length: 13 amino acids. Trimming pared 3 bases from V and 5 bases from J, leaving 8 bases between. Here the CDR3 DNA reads TGCGCCAGCAGCCAGGGACCCGATCAGCCCCAGCATTTT. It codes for CASSQGPDQPQHF.

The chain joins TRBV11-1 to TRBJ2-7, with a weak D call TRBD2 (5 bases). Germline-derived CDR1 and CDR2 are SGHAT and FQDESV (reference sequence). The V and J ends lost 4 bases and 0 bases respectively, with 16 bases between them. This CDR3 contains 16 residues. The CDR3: CASSSLLAKSSYEQYF. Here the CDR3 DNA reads TGTGCCAGCAGCTCTCTCCTAGCCAAAAGCTCCTACGAGCAGTACTTC. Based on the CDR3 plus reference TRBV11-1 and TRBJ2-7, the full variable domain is EAEVAQSPRYKITEKSQAVAFWCDPISGHATLYWYRQILGQGPELLVQFQDESVVDDSQLPKDRFSAERLKGVDSTLKIQPAELGDSAMYLCASSSLLAKSSYEQYFGPGTRLTVT.

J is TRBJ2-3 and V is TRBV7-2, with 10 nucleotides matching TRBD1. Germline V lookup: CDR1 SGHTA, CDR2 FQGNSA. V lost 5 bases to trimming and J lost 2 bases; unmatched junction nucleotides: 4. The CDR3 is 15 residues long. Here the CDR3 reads CASSVGQGNTDTQYF. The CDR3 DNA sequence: TGTGCCAGCAGCGTGGGACAGGGGAACACAGATACGCAGTATTTT.

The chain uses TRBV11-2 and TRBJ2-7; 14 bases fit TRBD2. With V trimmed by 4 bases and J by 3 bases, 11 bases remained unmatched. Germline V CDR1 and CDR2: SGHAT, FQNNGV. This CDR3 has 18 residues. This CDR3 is CASSSRLAGGPIDYEQYF. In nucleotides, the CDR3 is TGTGCCAGCAGCTCCAGACTAGCGGGAGGGCCTATCGACTACGAGCAGTACTTC.

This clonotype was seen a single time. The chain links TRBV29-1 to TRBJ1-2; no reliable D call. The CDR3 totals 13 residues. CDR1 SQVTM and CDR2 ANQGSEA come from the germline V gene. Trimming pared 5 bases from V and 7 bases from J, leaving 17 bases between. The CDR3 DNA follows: TGCAGCGTTCCATCTGGGCTAAGTGGTGGCTACACCTTC. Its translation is CSVPSGLSGGYTF.

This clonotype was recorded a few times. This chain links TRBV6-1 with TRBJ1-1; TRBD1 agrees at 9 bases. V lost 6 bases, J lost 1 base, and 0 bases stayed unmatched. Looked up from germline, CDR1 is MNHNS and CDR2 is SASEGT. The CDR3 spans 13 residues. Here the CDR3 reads CASRQGANTEAFF. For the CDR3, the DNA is TGTGCCAGCAGACAGGGGGCGAACACTGAAGCTTTCTTT.

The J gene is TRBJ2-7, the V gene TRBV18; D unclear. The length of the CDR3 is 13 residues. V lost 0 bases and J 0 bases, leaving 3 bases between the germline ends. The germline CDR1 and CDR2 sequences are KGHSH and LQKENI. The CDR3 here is CASSPPSSYEQYF. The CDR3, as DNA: TGTGCCAGCTCACCACCGAGCTCCTACGAGCAGTACTTC.

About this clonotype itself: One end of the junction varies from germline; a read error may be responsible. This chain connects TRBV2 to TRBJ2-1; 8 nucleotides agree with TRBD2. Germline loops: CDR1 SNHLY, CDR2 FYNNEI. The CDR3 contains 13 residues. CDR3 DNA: TGTGCCAGCAGTAGGACTAGCCGCAATCAGCAGTTCTTC. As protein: CASSRTSRNQQFF.

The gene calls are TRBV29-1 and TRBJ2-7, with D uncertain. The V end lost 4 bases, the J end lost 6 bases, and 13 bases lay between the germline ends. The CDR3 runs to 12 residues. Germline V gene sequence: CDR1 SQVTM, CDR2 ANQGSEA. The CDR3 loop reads CSVGPVWGEQYF. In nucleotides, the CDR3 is TGCAGCGTTGGTCCGGTATGGGGCGAGCAGTACTTC.